Following are 25 T cell receptor beta chains from one sample sequenced in a study of shared clonotypes between healthy human individuals. The table came from immunoSEQ multiplex PCR; TCRdb's copy has only in-frame clones and leaves some out. Here the sample spans roughly 2,300,000 clones, about 90% being singletons. The sample consisted of naive CD4+ T cells from PBMCs. The subset here: CD45RA+ positively selected. These receptor sequences come from a man aged 18 to 35 in good health. Some clones in this sample may be carry-over from other donors' samples.

CDR3 DNA sequence: TGTGCCAGCAGCTTAGGTATAGTCCTAGGTGGCTACACCTTC. It specifies CASSLGIVLGGYTF. This sequence joins TRBV7-8 and TRBJ1-2; D gene unclear. V was pared by 1 base and J by 7 bases, with 13 bases between. The germline gives CDR1 SGHVS, CDR2 FQNEAQ. CDR3 size: 14 residues. Full variable domain (remainder filled in from reference TRBV7-8 and TRBJ1-2): GAGVSQSPRYKVAKRGQDVALRCDPISGHVSLFWYQQALGQGPEFLTYFQNEAQLDKSGLPSDRFFAERPEGSVSTLKIQRTQQEDSAVYLCASSLGIVLGGYTFGSGTRLTVV.

J is TRBJ2-1 and V is TRBV7-2, with TRBD2 identical over 11 bases. The CDR3 extends over 15 amino acids. V dropped 6 bases and J dropped 3; count of bases not matched to a gene: 4. Germline V gene lookup returns CDR1 SGHTA and CDR2 FQGNSA. For the CDR3, the DNA is TGTGCCAGCAGACTAGCGGGAGCTATCTACAATGAGCAGTTCTTC. Translating it yields CASRLAGAIYNEQFF.

The rearrangement uses TRBV28 and TRBJ1-6; D uncertain. Per the germline V gene, CDR1 is MDHEN and CDR2 is SYDVKM. V shed 7 bases and J shed 6 bases, with 13 bases lying between them. The CDR3 consists of 14 residues. This CDR3 reads CASKAGWPNSPLHF. In nucleotides, the CDR3 is TGTGCCAGCAAGGCAGGATGGCCTAATTCACCCCTCCACTTT.

The chain has TRBV2 and TRBJ2-2; D is uncertain. The CDR3 runs 12 residues. Trimming left V 7 bases short and J 3 bases short, with 6 bases between. Per the germline V gene, CDR1 is SNHLY and CDR2 is FYNNEI. CDR3 nucleotides: TGTGCCAGCACCACTGACACCGGGGAGCTGTTTTTT. Amino acid sequence: CASTTDTGELFF. The whole variable domain, filled in from reference TRBV2 and TRBJ2-2, reads EPEVTQTPSHQVTQMGQEVILRCVPISNHLYFYWYRQILGQKVEFLVSFYNNEISEKSEIFDDQFSVERPDGSNFTLKIRSTKLEDSAMYFCASTTDTGELFFGEGSRLTVL.

The chain recombines TRBV18 with TRBJ2-7; TRBD1 agrees at 7 bases. The CDR3 contains 14 residues. Germline loops: CDR1 KGHSH, CDR2 LQKENI. After removal of 3 bases from V and 5 bases from J, the junction contained 7 bases not matched to a gene. CDR3 loop: CASSPQGVANEQYF. CDR3 DNA: TGTGCCAGCTCACCGCAGGGGGTAGCTAACGAGCAGTACTTC.

The gene calls are TRBV5-6 and TRBJ2-1; D may be TRBD2 (5 bases). Looked up from germline, CDR1 is SGHDT and CDR2 is YYEEEE. V lost 2 bases, J lost 2 bases, and 11 bases lay in between. This CDR3 comprises 15 residues. CDR3 bases: TGTGCCAGCAGCTTTATCAGCGGCCCCTACAATGAGCAGTTCTTC. Residues: CASSFISGPYNEQFF.

V usage is TRBV10-2 and J usage is TRBJ2-1, with D possibly called TRBD1 or TRBD2 (5 bases each). This CDR3 spans 12 amino acids. Germline V CDR1 and CDR2: WSHSY, SAAADI. The V end lost 6 bases, the J end lost 10 bases, and 13 bases lay between the germline ends. The CDR3 region has the DNA TGCGCCAGCAGCCACGGGGCGTCAGAGCAGTTCTTC. Protein: CASSHGASEQFF.

The chain recombines TRBV6-5 with TRBJ2-7, with D unclear. CDR3 size: 14 residues. The V and J ends lost 7 bases and 0 bases respectively, with 13 bases between them. CDR1 is MNHEY, CDR2 SVGAGI, per germline. DNA of the CDR3: TGTGCCAGCACCCCAAGGCCGGTCTCCTACGAGCAGTACTTC. Translating it yields CASTPRPVSYEQYF.

This rearrangement joins TRBV4-2 to TRBJ2-7, with D unresolved. V lost 3 bases to trimming and J lost 6 bases, with 12 bases between them. The CDR3 totals 13 residues. Germline V gene lookup returns CDR1 LGHNA and CDR2 YNFKEQ. CDR3 amino acids: CASSQGISFEQYF. In DNA form, the CDR3 reads TGTGCCAGCAGCCAGGGCATTTCGTTCGAGCAGTACTTC.

This chain joins TRBV6-6 and TRBJ2-2; 8 bases are a match to TRBD2. Per germline, CDR1 MNHNY and CDR2 SVGAGI (reference sequence). The length of the CDR3 is 14 residues. V was clipped by 6 bases and J by 4 bases; unmatched bases: 4. CDR3 bases: TGTGCCAGCAGGGGAGCGGGAGCCACCGGGGAGCTGTTTTTT. Translation: CASRGAGATGELFF.

The chain is built from TRBV28 and TRBJ1-5; the D gene is possibly TRBD1 (5 bases). The CDR3 runs to 14 residues. V was shortened by 10 bases and J by 0 bases, with 13 bases between the two germline ends. Germline loops: CDR1 MDHEN, CDR2 SYDVKM. CDR3 sequence: CATGGGYSNQPQHF. CDR3 sequence (DNA): TGTGCCACCGGGGGTGGATATAGCAATCAGCCCCAGCATTTT.

The V gene is TRBV18, the J gene TRBJ2-3; 9 positions agree with TRBD1. The CDR3 sequence is 15 residues long. V shed 5 bases and J 6 bases; nucleotides not matched to a gene: 9. Germline CDR1 and CDR2: KGHSH and LQKENI. The CDR3 is CASSTAGQGGDTQYF. CDR3 bases: TGTGCCAGCTCAACCGCGGGACAGGGTGGGGATACGCAGTATTTT.

This chain joins TRBV6-1 and TRBJ2-1; 11 nucleotides line up with TRBD1. V shed 6 bases and J 7 bases; nucleotides not matched to a gene: 5. The CDR3 is made up of 14 amino acids. Germline V gene data show CDR1 as MNHNS and CDR2 as SASEGT. CDR3 nucleotides: TGTGCCAGCAGCGGGACAGGGGGGAAGAATGAGCAGTTCTTC. This gives the protein CASSGTGGKNEQFF.

The chain is built from TRBV30 and TRBJ2-5; 7 nucleotides line up with TRBD2. In germline, CDR1 is GTSNPN, CDR2 SVGIG (reference sequence). V lost 8 bases and J lost 1; bases outside the gene matches: 19. The CDR3 has 17 residues. CDR3: CAATEGRGGSSQETQYF. DNA of the CDR3: TGTGCCGCTACGGAAGGGCGGGGCGGGAGTTCCCAAGAGACCCAGTACTTC.

V gene TRBV28 combines with J gene TRBJ2-2; TRBD1 agrees at 7 bases. CDR1 is MDHEN, CDR2 SYDVKM, per germline. The CDR3 is 15 amino acids. With 2 bases clipped from V and 5 bases from J, the junction kept 5 bases outside the gene matches. This chain's CDR3 is CASSLVKGATGELFF. The CDR3 DNA reads TGTGCCAGCAGTTTAGTAAAGGGGGCGACCGGGGAGCTGTTTTTT.

V and J are TRBV6-1 and TRBJ1-3; D uncertain. Germline assignment: CDR1 MNHNS and CDR2 SASEGT. Trimming took 6 bases from V and 3 from J, leaving 15 bases between them. This CDR3 has 15 amino acids. CDR3 in DNA: TGTGCCAGCAGCGAATGGGTAGGGCTTGGAAACACCATATATTTT. Translated, it gives CASSEWVGLGNTIYF.

The chain joins TRBV7-9 to TRBJ2-5; the match to TRBD2 covers 8 bases. The CDR3 has 16 residues. V gave up 4 bases and J gave up 5 bases; unmatched junction bases: 12. From germline, CDR1 is SEHNR and CDR2 FQNEAQ (reference sequence). For the CDR3, the DNA is TGTGCCAGCAGCTCCCCCCCGGCGGGAGGTTTTGAGACCCAGTACTTC. Residues: CASSSPPAGGFETQYF.

This chain uses TRBV6-1 with TRBJ1-1; D may be TRBD1 (5 bases). Trimming removed 11 bases from V and 0 bases from J, with 13 bases in between. There are 13 residues in the CDR3. The germline V gene encodes CDR1 MNHNS and CDR2 SASEGT. CDR3 sequence: CAARVFMNTEAFF. CDR3 nucleotide sequence: TGTGCCGCCAGGGTTTTCATGAACACTGAAGCTTTCTTT.

V is TRBV19 and J is TRBJ1-1; TRBD1 aligns across 10 bases. V lost 8 bases to trimming and J lost 5 bases; unmatched junction nucleotides: 5. The CDR3 is 13 amino acids. In germline, CDR1 is LNHDA, CDR2 SQIVND (reference sequence). The CDR3 DNA reads TGTGCCAGTTGGGACAGGGGAGTAACTGAAGCTTTCTTT. It yields the protein CASWDRGVTEAFF.

The chain employs TRBV18 and TRBJ2-4, with D tentatively TRBD1 (5 bases). The germline V gene has CDR1 KGHSH and CDR2 LQKENI. V dropped 0 bases and J dropped 3 bases, with 9 bases sitting between them. CDR3 length: 15 amino acids. CDR3 in DNA: TGTGCCAGCTCACCACCACCCCAGGGCAAAAACATTCAGTACTTC. Its protein is CASSPPPQGKNIQYF.

This clone was detected once. This rearrangement joins TRBV5-6 to TRBJ1-2; D perhaps matches TRBD1 (5 bases). V shed 1 base and J shed 7 bases, with 8 bases lying between them. This CDR3 spans 12 amino acids. Germline values: CDR1 SGHDT, CDR2 YYEEEE. Here the CDR3 reads CASSLTGPGYTF. CDR3 nucleotide sequence: TGTGCCAGCAGCTTGACGGGGCCTGGCTACACCTTC.

This clone was seen a single time. The chain carries TRBV5-4 and TRBJ2-3, with 7 nucleotides matching TRBD2. The CDR3 consists of 14 residues. Per the germline V gene, CDR1 is SGHNT and CDR2 is YYREEE (reference sequence). V lost 3 bases, J lost 4 bases, and 5 bases stayed unmatched. The CDR3 reads CASSSQRGPDTQYF. As DNA, the CDR3 is TGTGCCAGCAGCTCCCAGCGGGGTCCAGATACGCAGTATTTT.

The rearrangement links TRBV5-4 to TRBJ1-1; tentative D call: TRBD1 (6 bases). Germline loops: CDR1 SGHNT, CDR2 YYREEE (reference sequence). With 5 bases removed from V and 1 base from J, the gap between germline ends came to 15 bases. The CDR3 has 15 residues. CDR3: CASRGAGDGNTEAFF. The CDR3 nucleotides are TGTGCCAGCAGGGGGGCGGGGGACGGGAACACTGAAGCTTTCTTT.

V gene TRBV6-1 combines with J gene TRBJ2-4; 11 nucleotides agree with TRBD1. The ends lost 8 bases at V and 0 bases at J; junction bases unmatched: 3. The germline CDR1 and CDR2 sequences are MNHNS and SASEGT. This CDR3 is built from 15 residues. The CDR3 here is CASGGQGVAKNIQYF. The CDR3 region has the DNA TGTGCCAGCGGGGGACAGGGGGTAGCCAAAAACATTCAGTACTTC.

The V gene is TRBV20-1, the J gene TRBJ1-3, with D perhaps matching TRBD1 (6 bases). This CDR3 has 11 residues. V was pared by 5 bases and J by 9 bases, with 11 bases between. Germline V gene data show CDR1 as DFQATT and CDR2 as SNEGSKA (reference sequence). CDR3 region: CSAGTGSTIYF. CDR3 DNA sequence: TGCAGTGCTGGAACAGGGAGCACCATATATTTT.